The present T cell receptor (beta chain) was sequenced within a study of identical twins. Germline V gives CDR1 KGHDR, CDR2 SFDVKD. The CDR3 loop spans 12 amino acids. The V gene lost 5 bases and the J gene lost 10 bases, with 13 bases spanning the gap. MiXCR, applied by TCRdb to the 5' RACE reads, yields one record per CDR3 protein. The sample yields around 300,000 distinct CDR3 sequences, 8% to 9% seen once. This clonotype has a handful of counts. Its matching antigen is unknown. General study points: Low generation-probability sequences were in excess among twin-shared out-of-frame alpha sequences. A lower insertion count was a feature of abundant cord blood beta clonotypes, with no such feature in memory repertoires.

Healthy Caucasian donors formed the entire cohort. These data are also associated with another study on yellow fever vaccine responses in identical twins.

The origin of this receptor is a woman aged 18-35 years in good health. Sample: memory (CD45RO+) T cells sorted from blood. The chain is built from TRBV24-1 and TRBJ1-2; D gene unclear. In nucleotides, the CDR3 is TGTGCCACCAGTGGCAGCGGGAATGACTACACCTTC. Protein sequence: CATSGSGNDYTF.